This entry describes one T cell receptor beta chain. The entry originates in a study of blood T cell repertoires in COVID-19. Sequenced by immunoSEQ multiplex PCR; TCRdb stores in-frame clones only, minus some. Here the sample spans approximately 190,000 clones, 80% to 90% being singletons. Deletions cut 3 bases from V and 0 bases from J, with 6 bases between. The CDR3 covers 13 residues. Germline CDR1 reads DFQATT; CDR2 reads SNEGSKA (reference sequence). The TCR originated in a man between 65 and 85 years old with active or convalescent COVID-19. The J gene is TRBJ1-5, the V gene TRBV20-1; D remains unclear. Sample: peripheral blood. CDR3 sequence reads: CSASTVSNQPQHF. The CDR3 region has the DNA TGCAGTGCTAGTACAGTTAGCAATCAGCCCCAGCATTTT.